The present T cell receptor beta chain was sequenced within a study of cytomegalovirus exposure and HLA in healthy donors. Study at large: HLA-typed donors were the source of 82 million or so unique TCRs, which an early data release held.

General study points: Later on, a genetic analysis was performed. It linked a missense variant in DCLRE1C with V- and J-gene trimming of TCR beta. Relative to equally common others, HLA-associated TCR beta chains showed greater clonal expansion in a later analysis.

Germline CDR1 reads SGHVS; CDR2 reads FQNEAQ. Trimming stripped 0 bases from V and 3 bases from J, with 17 bases between. The CDR3 covers 17 residues. As for this clone: What it binds is unknown.

Amplification used 60 Vbeta primers and 13 Jbeta primers. Some clones are missing from TCRdb's copy, which holds only in-frame ones; the method was immunoSEQ multiplex PCR. The sample gives 200,000 or so clones, around three quarters of which show up once; around a sixth is in the top ten. The sequenced sample was PBMCs. The receptor was isolated from a man aged 35-49 years in good health and CMV-seronegative. V gene TRBV7-8 combines with J gene TRBJ1-1; maybe TRBD1 (6 bases). CDR3 amino acids: CASSLAGGTFRDTEAFF. In DNA form, the CDR3 reads TGTGCCAGCAGCTTAGCAGGGGGAACCTTTCGAGACACTGAAGCTTTCTTT.